This T cell receptor (beta chain) originates from a study of CD4 T cells in relation to SARS-CoV-2 and coronaviruses. Data came from immunoSEQ multiplex PCR; TCRdb stores just in-frame clones and leaves some out. The sample lists more than 35,000 clones, around 77% occurring once. The CDR3 consists of 12 residues. Trimming removed 5 bases from V and 5 bases from J, with 8 bases in between. In germline, CDR1 is SGHTA, CDR2 FQGNSA. Remarks on this clone: The antigen remains unidentified.

Study-level findings and limits: This crossreactivity analysis covered spike protein alone, no other viral proteins.

Sequencing was performed on memory CD4+ T cells from PBMCs, cultured in vitro. This receptor was obtained from an adult with COVID-19. This chain connects TRBV7-2 to TRBJ2-3; tentatively, D is TRBD1 or TRBD2 (5 bases each). CDR3 coding DNA: TGTGCCAGCAGCCGGGACCGAGATACGCAGTATTTT. Residues: CASSRDRDTQYF.